The text below deals with one T cell receptor (beta chain). V was trimmed by 0 bases and J by 0 bases, leaving 9 bases between them. Germline CDR1 reads SGHKS; CDR2 reads YYEKEE (reference sequence). There are 15 residues in the CDR3. The entry originates in a study of blood T cell repertoires in COVID-19. Study-wide background: Acute-phase and convalescent COVID-19 samples originated in the United States, Italy and Spain. Sources were T cells, B-cell-depleted T cells, or PBMCs; the material itself was cDNA or gDNA.

The authors' processing: Scientists estimated how many nucleated cells there were by amplifying reference gene primers. Repertoires were generated with immunoSEQ multiplex PCR, while TCRdb's copy carries only in-frame clones and drops some. The V and J calls and clone size come from that table; D and trimming were worked out from the DNA. The data show 150,000 or so clones, with 70% to 85% seen just once and approximately 10% held by the top ten. Sequencing was done on a sample of peripheral blood. V and J are TRBV5-5 and TRBJ1-1; unclear D gene. The receptor comes from a woman aged 50 to 60 with acute or convalescent COVID-19. The CDR3 here is CASSLVPSMNTEAFF. DNA for the CDR3: TGTGCCAGCAGCTTGGTTCCGAGCATGAACACTGAAGCTTTCTTT. Full variable domain (outside the CDR3, taken from reference TRBV5-5 and TRBJ1-1): DAGVTQSPTHLIKTRGQQVTLRCSPISGHKSVSWYQQVLGQGPQFIFQYYEKEERGRGNFPDRFSARQFPNYSSELNVNALLLGDSALYLCASSLVPSMNTEAFFGQGTRLTVV.